The rows below give T cell receptor beta chains drawn from one sample of a study of cytomegalovirus exposure and HLA in healthy donors. Libraries were prepared by immunoSEQ multiplex PCR; TCRdb keeps only in-frame clonotypes and omits some of them. The top ten clones hold about 3% of a sample with some 200,000 clones, about 70% of them seen once. The sequencing sample was made of PBMCs. The origin of the receptors is a man in his forties in good health and CMV-seropositive. Both conserved end residues are part of each CDR3. D genes are given only for firm matches. Clone size is stated in some rows and not others, as once, few, many or a class when expanded.

few,TRBJ1-1,TRBD1,TRBV5-6,CASSLGQGTTEAFF,TGTGCCAGCAGCTTGGGACAGGGGACTACTGAAGCTTTCTTT
-,TRBJ2-1,TRBD1,TRBV11-3,CASSPRTGNNEQFF,TGTGCCAGCAGCCCGCGGACAGGTAACAATGAGCAGTTCTTC
-,TRBJ2-5,-,TRBV29-1,CSVETGLGETQYF,TGCAGCGTTGAGACAGGTCTGGGGGAGACCCAGTACTTC
few,TRBJ2-7,TRBD1,TRBV6-1,CASRNRGSSSYEQYF,TGTGCCAGCAGAAACAGGGGGTCTTCCTCCTACGAGCAGTACTTC
-,TRBJ1-1,TRBD1,TRBV18,CASSRKGQGNTEAFF,TGTGCCAGCTCACGAAAGGGACAGGGGAACACTGAAGCTTTCTTT
-,TRBJ1-4,-,TRBV5-6,CASSWYRAPNEKLFF,TGTGCCAGCAGCTGGTACAGGGCCCCTAATGAAAAACTGTTTTTT
-,TRBJ2-2,-,TRBV6-5,CASSTPAGNTGELFF,TGTGCCAGCAGTACACCAGCGGGGAACACCGGGGAGCTGTTTTTT
-,TRBJ1-2,-,TRBV7-9,CASSPRLQPGNGYTF,TGTGCCAGCAGCCCCCGCTTACAGCCGGGGAATGGCTACACCTTC
few,TRBJ2-1,-,TRBV10-3,CATSLSQGGGQFF,TGTGCCACCTCTCTCTCACAGGGAGGGGGGCAGTTCTTC
-,TRBJ1-2,-,TRBV9,CASSVAGGNYGYTF,TGTGCCAGCAGCGTAGCTGGGGGCAACTATGGCTACACCTTC
-,TRBJ2-7,TRBD2,TRBV7-2,CASGRLAPRSYEQYF,TGTGCCAGCGGGAGACTAGCCCCGCGGTCCTACGAGCAGTACTTC
-,TRBJ2-7,-,TRBV5-1,CASSREGQSYEQYF,TGCGCCAGCAGTCGGGAGGGACAGTCCTACGAGCAGTACTTC
few,TRBJ1-2,-,TRBV28,CASSLYTPGYGYTF,TGTGCCAGCAGTTTATATACCCCAGGGTATGGCTACACCTTC
-,TRBJ2-2,-,TRBV4-1,CASSQEFNRLVPGELFF,TGCGCCAGCAGCCAAGAGTTTAATAGACTAGTTCCCGGGGAGCTGTTTTTT
-,TRBJ1-5,-,TRBV19,CASSIDRVNQPQHF,TGTGCCAGTAGTATAGATCGGGTTAATCAGCCCCAGCATTTT
-,TRBJ1-1,-,TRBV7-2,CASSLGEGREAFF,TGTGCCAGCAGCTTAGGAGAGGGCAGAGAAGCTTTCTTT
-,TRBJ1-2,TRBD1,TRBV18,CASSQPGQAGYGYTF,TGTGCCAGCTCACAACCGGGACAGGCAGGCTATGGCTACACCTTC
-,TRBJ1-2,-,TRBV28,CASIVAGIDYGYTF,TGTGCCAGCATAGTTGCAGGGATCGACTATGGCTACACCTTC
once,TRBJ1-2,TRBD1,TRBV29-1,CSAWTGDSGYTF,TGCAGCGCTTGGACAGGGGACTCTGGCTACACCTTC
few,TRBJ2-5,TRBD2,TRBV4-1,CASSQEELAGGLQETQYF,TGCGCCAGCAGCCAAGAGGAACTAGCGGGGGGGCTTCAAGAGACCCAGTACTTC
-,TRBJ2-2,-,TRBV5-1,CASSPQSTGELFF,TGCGCCAGCAGCCCGCAGTCCACCGGGGAGCTGTTTTTT
-,TRBJ1-1,TRBD1,TRBV13,CASSSSRGEAFF,TGTGCCAGCAGCTCCTCCAGGGGGGAAGCTTTCTTT
-,TRBJ2-5,TRBD1,TRBV27,CASSLSPGTGVETQYF,TGTGCCAGCAGTTTATCGCCGGGGACAGGAGTAGAGACCCAGTACTTC
-,TRBJ2-7,-,TRBV28,CATGRYYEQYF,TGTGCGACAGGGAGGTACTACGAGCAGTACTTC
few,TRBJ2-7,-,TRBV7-9,CASIPLGNSYEQYF,TGTGCCAGCATCCCCCTCGGTAACTCCTACGAGCAGTACTTC
-,TRBJ1-2,TRBD1,TRBV15,CATSRGGQSFGYTF,TGTGCCACCAGCAGAGGGGGACAGTCGTTTGGCTACACCTTC
-,TRBJ2-7,TRBD1,TRBV10-2,CASRAGQGVYEQYF,TGCGCCAGCAGGGCCGGACAGGGGGTCTACGAGCAGTACTTC
-,TRBJ2-3,-,TRBV4-3,CASSQEGATDTQYF,TGCGCCAGCAGCCAGGAAGGGGCCACAGATACGCAGTATTTT
-,TRBJ2-6,-,TRBV19,CASRSANVLTF,TGTGCCAGTAGGTCAGCCAACGTCCTGACTTTC
few,TRBJ2-3,TRBD2,TRBV6-1,CASVSGGLGTDTQYF,TGTGCCAGCGTTAGCGGGGGCCTTGGCACAGATACGCAGTATTTT
-,TRBJ1-1,-,TRBV9,CASSVNVLNTEAFF,TGTGCCAGCAGCGTAAATGTCTTAAACACTGAAGCTTTCTTT
-,TRBJ2-1,TRBD2,TRBV13,CASSFSGGQGDEQFF,TGTGCCAGCAGTTTTAGCGGGGGCCAAGGGGATGAGCAGTTCTTC
-,TRBJ1-6,TRBD1,TRBV6-5,CASMGQGRSNSPLHF,TGTGCCAGCATGGGACAGGGAAGGTCGAATTCACCCCTCCACTTT
-,TRBJ1-6,-,TRBV19,CASSSRIYNSPLHF,TGTGCCAGTAGTTCTAGGATATATAATTCACCCCTCCACTTT
few,TRBJ2-3,TRBD2,TRBV11-1,CASSRGASGGLSTDTQYF,TGTGCCAGCAGTAGGGGGGCTAGCGGGGGCCTAAGCACAGATACGCAGTATTTT
-,TRBJ1-2,TRBD1,TRBV10-1,CASTRTRQGTSYGYTF,TGCGCCAGCACTAGAACGAGACAGGGGACTTCCTATGGCTACACCTTC
-,TRBJ1-2,-,TRBV10-3,CAISTGNYGYTF,TGTGCCATCAGTACGGGGAACTATGGCTACACCTTC
-,TRBJ1-1,-,TRBV2,CASSEIAGLNTEAFF,TGTGCCAGCAGTGAGATCGCGGGCCTGAACACTGAAGCTTTCTTT
-,TRBJ1-2,TRBD1,TRBV25-1,CADGGQILNYGYTF,TGTGCCGACGGGGGACAGATACTTAACTATGGCTACACCTTC
-,TRBJ1-5,-,TRBV28,CASSPPGGNNQPQHF,TGTGCCAGCAGCCCCCCGGGAGGGAACAATCAGCCTCAGCATTTT